A single sample gave rise to the 14 T cell receptor beta chains below, sequenced in a study of cytomegalovirus exposure and HLA in healthy donors. PCR amplification relied on 60 Vbeta primers (plus 13 Jbeta primers). The assay was immunoSEQ multiplex PCR, and TCRdb's table has in-frame clones only and misses some. The sample yields 150,000 to 200,000 clones, about 80% seen once. Sequenced sample: PBMCs. The source of these receptors is a man aged 25-40 years in good health and CMV-seropositive.

This rearrangement joins TRBV5-1 to TRBJ2-3; 8 positions agree with TRBD2. CDR3 size: 17 residues. The V segment lost 3 bases and the J segment 4 bases; nucleotides outside the gene matches: 13. Germline CDR1 is SGHRS and CDR2 is YFSETQ. The chain's CDR3 is CASSSNPGLDLSDTQYF. CDR3 coding DNA: TGCGCCAGCAGCTCAAACCCGGGACTAGATCTTTCAGATACGCAGTATTTT.

The chain couples TRBV7-2 to TRBJ1-1; D may be TRBD1 (6 bases). The germline gives CDR1 SGHTA, CDR2 FQGNSA. The CDR3 runs to 15 residues. With 5 bases removed from V and 3 bases from J, the gap between germline ends came to 16 bases. CDR3 amino acids: CASSPTRGGHTEAFF. CDR3 bases: TGTGCCAGCAGCCCAACTAGGGGGGGCCACACTGAAGCTTTCTTT.

The CDR3 sequence is CASSKTGGIYGYTF. The CDR3 coding sequence is TGTGCCAGCAGTAAAACAGGGGGCATTTATGGCTACACCTTC. The chain uses TRBV6-5 and TRBJ1-2, with 9 bases lining up with TRBD1. The J segment lost 5 bases and the V segment lost 5 bases, leaving 6 bases of the junction unmatched. The CDR3 sequence is 14 residues long. Germline CDR1 and CDR2: MNHEY and SVGAGI.

The chain has TRBV14 and TRBJ1-6; D remains unclear. The CDR3 is 16 amino acids. Germline V CDR1 and CDR2: SGHDN, FVKESK. The V end lost 0 bases, the J end lost 7 bases, and 13 bases lay between the germline ends. CDR3 region: CASSQEGGYLNSPLHF. CDR3 nucleotide sequence: TGTGCCAGCAGCCAAGAAGGAGGGTACTTAAATTCACCCCTCCACTTT.

The rearrangement uses TRBV4-2 and TRBJ2-3, with TRBD2 identical over 11 bases. This CDR3 has 17 amino acids. With V trimmed by 5 bases and J by 2 bases, 9 bases remained unmatched. Per the germline V gene, CDR1 is LGHNA and CDR2 is YNFKEQ. The CDR3 sequence is CASSERTSGRDTDTQYF. The CDR3 coding sequence is TGTGCCAGCAGCGAACGGACTAGCGGGCGAGACACAGATACGCAGTATTTT.

The chain is built from TRBV11-3 and TRBJ2-5; D not resolved. This CDR3 has 15 residues. V lost 5 bases, J lost 2 bases, and 15 bases lay in between. From germline, CDR1 is SGHNT and CDR2 YENEEA. The CDR3, as DNA: TGTGCCAGCAGCCCTAGACTCAGCTCACAAGAGACCCAGTACTTC. Translating it yields CASSPRLSSQETQYF.

J is TRBJ2-7 and V is TRBV7-2, with D perhaps TRBD1 (5 bases). Trimming removed 2 bases at V and 5 bases at J, with 13 bases between. Germline CDR1 is SGHTA and CDR2 is FQGNSA. The CDR3 has 14 amino acids. The CDR3 sequence is CASSLRQGQNEQYF. For the CDR3, the DNA is TGTGCCAGCAGCTTACGGCAGGGCCAGAACGAGCAGTACTTC.

The CDR3 here is CSADPGGPGETQYF. CDR3 sequence (DNA): TGCAGCGCGGACCCGGGAGGGCCGGGGGAGACCCAGTACTTC. This chain connects TRBV29-1 to TRBJ2-5; 8 nucleotides match TRBD2. J lost 5 bases, V lost 7 bases, and 12 bases had no gene match. This CDR3 comprises 14 residues. From germline, CDR1 is SQVTM and CDR2 ANQGSEA.

This clone turned up a few times. The V call is TRBV6-1, the J call TRBJ2-7; 7 bases map to TRBD1. The V gene end was trimmed by 7 bases and the J gene end by 6 bases; junction bases not matched to a gene: 12. The CDR3 has 14 residues. Germline lookup yields CDR1 MNHNS and CDR2 SASEGT. The CDR3 bases are TGTGCCAGCAACCAAATAAGGGGGCGCGGCGAGCAGTACTTC. Translation: CASNQIRGRGEQYF.

Points on this clone: Other DNA sequences of this sample code for an identical CDR3. The chain uses TRBV6-6 and TRBJ2-7; no clear D gene. The CDR3 is made up of 12 amino acids. Germline V gene data show CDR1 as MNHNY and CDR2 as SVGAGI (reference sequence). V dropped 0 bases and J dropped 3 bases, with 3 bases sitting between them. The DNA of the CDR3 is TGTGCCAGCAGTTACTCTCTCTACGAGCAGTACTTC. Amino acids: CASSYSLYEQYF.

The table lists this clone with a few counts. This chain connects TRBV5-1 to TRBJ2-3; the D gene is possibly TRBD1 (6 bases). The CDR3 consists of 14 residues. V shed 2 bases and J shed 7 bases, with 14 bases lying between them. Per germline, CDR1 SGHRS and CDR2 YFSETQ. The CDR3: CASSFTGRGNTQYF. The DNA of the CDR3 is TGCGCCAGCAGCTTCACAGGGAGAGGTAATACGCAGTATTTT.

In regard to this clone: Other nucleotide sequences in the sample specify the same CDR3. The chain links TRBV6-5 to TRBJ2-7; TRBD1 matches 7 bases. Germline loops: CDR1 MNHEY, CDR2 SVGAGI. This CDR3 spans 13 amino acids. The V and J ends lost 6 bases and 5 bases, in that order; junction bases with no gene match: 7. Here the CDR3 reads CASSRDSNHEQYF. The CDR3 nucleotides read TGTGCCAGCAGCCGGGACAGCAACCACGAGCAGTACTTC.

This chain joins TRBV15 and TRBJ1-1; 9 bases match TRBD1. The germline V gene encodes CDR1 LNHNV and CDR2 YYDKDF (reference sequence). The CDR3 contains 15 residues. V lost 8 bases to trimming and J lost 1 base; unmatched junction nucleotides: 8. The CDR3 sequence: CATGGQGVSNTEAFF. In DNA form, the CDR3 reads TGTGCCACCGGGGGACAGGGTGTATCGAACACTGAAGCTTTCTTT.

V usage is TRBV11-2 and J usage is TRBJ2-3; D ambiguous. The CDR3 extends over 15 amino acids. Deletions cut 1 base from V and 2 bases from J, with 10 bases between. Germline CDR1 reads SGHAT; CDR2 reads FQNNGV. CDR3 nucleotides: TGTGCCAGCAGCTTAGGTGGTCAGATCACAGATACGCAGTATTTT. Its protein is CASSLGGQITDTQYF. The full variable domain, in which reference TRBV11-2 and TRBJ2-3 provide the parts outside the CDR3, is EAGVAQSPRYKIIEKRQSVAFWCNPISGHATLYWYQQILGQGPKLLIQFQNNGVVDDSQLPKDRFSAERLKGVDSTLKIQPAKLEDSAVYLCASSLGGQITDTQYFGPGTRLTVL.